This T cell receptor (beta chain) came from a study of T cell changes during pregnancy in multiple sclerosis. Per the germline V gene, CDR1 is SGDLS and CDR2 is YYNGEE. CDR3 size: 15 residues. V lost 3 bases, J lost 4 bases, and 5 bases stayed unmatched. The table came from immunoSEQ multiplex PCR; TCRdb's copy has only in-frame clones and leaves some out. The table includes roughly 35,000 clones, roughly 90% detected once. This specimen was CD8+ T cells from peripheral blood mononuclear cells, taken after pregnancy. The TCR sequence derives from a female donor with multiple sclerosis, enrolled in a pregnancy study. The V and J genes are TRBV9 and TRBJ2-5, with 11 positions matching TRBD1. The CDR3 DNA sequence: TGTGCCAGCAGCGCCTCCGGGACAGGGGGAGAGACCCAGTACTTC. Translating gives CASSASGTGGETQYF. Together with reference TRBV9 and TRBJ2-5, the CDR3 gives the full variable domain: DSGVTQTPKHLITATGQRVTLRCSPRSGDLSVYWYQQSLDQGLQFLIQYYNGEERAKGNILERFSAQQFPDLHSELNLSSLELGDSALYFCASSASGTGGETQYFGPGTRLLVL.